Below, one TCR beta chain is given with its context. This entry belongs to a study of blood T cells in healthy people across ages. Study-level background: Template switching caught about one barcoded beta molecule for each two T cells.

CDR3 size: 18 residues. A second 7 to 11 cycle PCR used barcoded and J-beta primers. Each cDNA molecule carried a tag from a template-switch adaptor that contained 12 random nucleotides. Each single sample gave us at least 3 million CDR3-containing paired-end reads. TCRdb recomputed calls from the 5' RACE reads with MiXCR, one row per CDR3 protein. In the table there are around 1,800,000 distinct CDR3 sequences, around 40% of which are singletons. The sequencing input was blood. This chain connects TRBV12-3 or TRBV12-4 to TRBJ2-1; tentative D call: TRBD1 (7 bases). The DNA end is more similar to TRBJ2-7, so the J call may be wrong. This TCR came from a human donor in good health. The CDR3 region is CASSFSFRRGPSSYEQYF. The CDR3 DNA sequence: TGTGCCAGCAGTTTTTCTTTCAGGAGGGGGCCCTCGTCCTACGAGCAGTACTTC.